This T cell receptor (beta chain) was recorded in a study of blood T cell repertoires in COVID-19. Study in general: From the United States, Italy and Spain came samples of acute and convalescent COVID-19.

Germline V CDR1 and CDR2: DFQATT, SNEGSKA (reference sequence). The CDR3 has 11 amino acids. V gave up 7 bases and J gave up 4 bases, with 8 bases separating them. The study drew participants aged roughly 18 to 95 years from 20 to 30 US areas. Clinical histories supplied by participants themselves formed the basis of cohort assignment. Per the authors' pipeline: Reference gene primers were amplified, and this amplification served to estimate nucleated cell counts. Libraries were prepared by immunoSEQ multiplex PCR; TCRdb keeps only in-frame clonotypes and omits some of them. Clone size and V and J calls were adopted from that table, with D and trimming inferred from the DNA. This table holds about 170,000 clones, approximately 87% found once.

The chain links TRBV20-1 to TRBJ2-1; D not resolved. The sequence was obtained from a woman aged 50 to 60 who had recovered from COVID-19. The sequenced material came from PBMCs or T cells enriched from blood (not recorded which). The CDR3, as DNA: TGCAGTGGCGACACATACAATGAGCAGTTCTTC. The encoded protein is CSGDTYNEQFF.